This TCR beta chain was recorded in a study of human T cells and chemical hapten exposure. This clonotype has more than one count but fewer than ten. After removal of 4 bases from V and 0 bases from J, the junction contained 6 bases not matched to a gene. The CDR3 contains 14 residues. CDR1 and CDR2 from the germline V gene are SQVTM and ANQGSEA. Time point: pre-sensitization, week 0. Treatment in this sample: therapeutic diphenylcyclopropenone sensitization with weekly scalp DPC. Unfractionated whole blood was the source of the extracted total RNA. TCRdb re-derived calls from the RACE reads in MiXCR, one entry per CDR3 protein. The sample yields 300,000 to 450,000 distinct CDR3 sequences, roughly 5.3% seen once.

The receptor was derived from a woman between 45 and 65 years old with alopecia areata. Some clones in this sample may be carry-over from other donors' samples. This chain connects TRBV29-1 to TRBJ2-7; 7 bases map to TRBD1. This material consisted of whole blood, taken in connection with sensitization to the hapten diphenylcyclopropenone (DPC). The CDR3 bases are TGCAGCGTTGCCTCGACAGGGTCCTCCTACGAGCAGTACTTC. It is translated as CSVASTGSSYEQYF.